Listed below are T cell receptor beta chains from one sample, sequenced in a study of T cell responses to AZD1222 COVID-19 vaccine. TCRdb's table, derived via immunoSEQ multiplex PCR, lists solely in-frame clones and lacks some. The sample has 150,000 or so clones; around 85% are singletons. The sequences come from peripheral blood, collected on day 0 of MenACWY control vaccination. These TCRs come from an adult in good health. CDR3s include the opening cysteine and the closing phenylalanine or tryptophan. A D gene is named only where the DNA matches it firmly. Some rows have no size entry. The others give once, few or many, or a class for an expanded clone.

clone size: few
D gene: TRBD1
J gene: TRBJ1-2
V gene: TRBV10-1
CDR3 protein: CASSEFRSDRSYGYTF
CDR3 DNA: TGCGCCAGCAGTGAGTTCCGATCGGACAGGTCCTATGGCTACACCTTC

clone size: -
D gene: TRBD2
J gene: TRBJ2-5
V gene: TRBV18
CDR3 protein: CASSQGLAVETQYF
CDR3 DNA: TGTGCCAGCTCACAGGGACTAGCGGTGGAGACCCAGTACTTC

clone size: -
D gene: -
J gene: TRBJ1-2
V gene: TRBV11-3
CDR3 protein: CASSFDPQGNYGYTF
CDR3 DNA: TGTGCCAGCAGCTTCGATCCTCAGGGAAACTATGGCTACACCTTC

clone size: -
D gene: TRBD1
J gene: TRBJ1-1
V gene: TRBV6-1
CDR3 protein: CASRPDRGRNTEAFF
CDR3 DNA: TGTGCCAGCAGACCCGACAGGGGTAGGAACACTGAAGCTTTCTTT

clone size: -
D gene: -
J gene: TRBJ2-5
V gene: TRBV5-5
CDR3 protein: CASSPQSMYQETQYF
CDR3 DNA: TGTGCCAGCAGCCCCCAATCTATGTACCAAGAGACCCAGTACTTC

clone size: -
D gene: TRBD1
J gene: TRBJ2-3
V gene: TRBV10-3
CDR3 protein: CAISEGTGLGGDTQYF
CDR3 DNA: TGTGCCATCAGTGAGGGGACAGGGCTAGGGGGAGATACGCAGTATTTT

clone size: -
D gene: TRBD1
J gene: TRBJ2-5
V gene: TRBV5-1
CDR3 protein: CASSLGGQGYQETQYF
CDR3 DNA: TGCGCCAGCAGCTTGGGGGGACAGGGGTACCAAGAGACCCAGTACTTC

clone size: -
D gene: -
J gene: TRBJ1-2
V gene: TRBV7-2
CDR3 protein: CASSLRPGGYGYTF
CDR3 DNA: TGTGCCAGCAGCTTACGCCCGGGTGGCTATGGCTACACCTTC

clone size: -
D gene: -
J gene: TRBJ1-3
V gene: TRBV6-5
CDR3 protein: CASSLATVLSGNTIYF
CDR3 DNA: TGTGCCAGCAGTTTAGCGACAGTCCTCTCTGGAAACACCATATATTTT

clone size: -
D gene: -
J gene: TRBJ2-3
V gene: TRBV19
CDR3 protein: CASRLYGLATDTQYF
CDR3 DNA: TGTGCCAGTAGGTTGTATGGGTTAGCTACAGATACGCAGTATTTT

clone size: few
D gene: -
J gene: TRBJ1-6
V gene: TRBV9
CDR3 protein: CASAGARSNSPLHF
CDR3 DNA: TGTGCCAGCGCAGGGGCTAGAAGTAATTCACCCCTCCACTTT

clone size: -
D gene: TRBD1
J gene: TRBJ1-6
V gene: TRBV5-5
CDR3 protein: CASSLGQGITPLHF
CDR3 DNA: TGTGCCAGCAGCTTGGGACAGGGGATTACACCCCTCCACTTT

clone size: -
D gene: -
J gene: TRBJ1-2
V gene: TRBV2
CDR3 protein: CASSEKSDYGYTF
CDR3 DNA: TGTGCCAGCAGTGAAAAGTCAGACTATGGCTACACCTTC

clone size: few
D gene: -
J gene: TRBJ1-1
V gene: TRBV5-1
CDR3 protein: CASSPWTHTEAFF
CDR3 DNA: TGCGCCAGCAGCCCCTGGACCCACACTGAAGCTTTCTTT

clone size: -
D gene: TRBD1
J gene: TRBJ1-1
V gene: TRBV6-2/TRBV6-3
CDR3 protein: CASSLYRDRGRAFF
CDR3 DNA: TGTGCCAGCAGCCTATACCGGGACAGGGGTAGGGCTTTCTTT

clone size: -
D gene: TRBD1
J gene: TRBJ2-2
V gene: TRBV6-5
CDR3 protein: CASSHYRGSSAGELFF
CDR3 DNA: TGTGCCAGCAGTCACTACAGGGGGTCCTCGGCCGGGGAGCTGTTTTTT

clone size: -
D gene: -
J gene: TRBJ2-1
V gene: TRBV7-6
CDR3 protein: CASSRLGSSYNEQFF
CDR3 DNA: TGTGCCAGCAGCCGCCTAGGTAGCTCCTACAATGAGCAGTTCTTC

clone size: -
D gene: TRBD2
J gene: TRBJ2-2
V gene: TRBV29-1
CDR3 protein: CSGLAGLANTGELFF
CDR3 DNA: TGCAGCGGTCTAGCGGGGCTCGCGAACACCGGGGAGCTGTTTTTT

clone size: -
D gene: TRBD1
J gene: TRBJ2-1
V gene: TRBV14
CDR3 protein: CASSYKMGQGYNEQFF
CDR3 DNA: TGTGCCAGCAGCTACAAGATGGGACAGGGGTACAATGAGCAGTTCTTC

clone size: -
D gene: -
J gene: TRBJ2-6
V gene: TRBV12-3/TRBV12-4
CDR3 protein: CASRGTGANVLTF
CDR3 DNA: TGTGCCAGCAGGGGGACTGGGGCCAACGTCCTGACTTTC

clone size: -
D gene: -
J gene: TRBJ1-5
V gene: TRBV5-1
CDR3 protein: CASSFGDFNQPQHF
CDR3 DNA: TGCGCCAGCAGCTTTGGCGATTTCAATCAGCCCCAGCATTTT

clone size: -
D gene: -
J gene: TRBJ1-1
V gene: TRBV18
CDR3 protein: CASSVWDTEAFF
CDR3 DNA: TGTGCCAGCTCAGTTTGGGACACTGAAGCTTTCTTT

clone size: -
D gene: TRBD2
J gene: TRBJ2-1
V gene: TRBV28
CDR3 protein: CASSSPGGAVGEQFF
CDR3 DNA: TGTGCCAGCAGTTCGCCCGGGGGGGCCGTTGGTGAGCAGTTCTTC

clone size: -
D gene: TRBD1
J gene: TRBJ2-3
V gene: TRBV6-5
CDR3 protein: CASRLDRGADTQYF
CDR3 DNA: TGTGCCAGCAGACTAGACAGGGGCGCAGATACGCAGTATTTT

clone size: -
D gene: -
J gene: TRBJ2-3
V gene: TRBV28
CDR3 protein: CASRFTTDTQYF
CDR3 DNA: TGTGCCAGCAGATTCACCACAGATACGCAGTATTTT

clone size: -
D gene: -
J gene: TRBJ2-7
V gene: TRBV28
CDR3 protein: CASSYLKDTPEAYEQYF
CDR3 DNA: TGTGCCAGCAGTTACCTCAAGGACACCCCGGAGGCCTACGAGCAGTACTTC

clone size: once
D gene: -
J gene: TRBJ1-1
V gene: TRBV5-8
CDR3 protein: CASSLTLNTEAFF
CDR3 DNA: TGTGCCAGCAGCTTGACCCTGAACACTGAAGCTTTCTTT

clone size: once
D gene: -
J gene: TRBJ1-1
V gene: TRBV28
CDR3 protein: CASHGATEAFF
CDR3 DNA: TGTGCCAGCCATGGGGCCACTGAAGCTTTCTTT

clone size: -
D gene: -
J gene: TRBJ2-7
V gene: TRBV30
CDR3 protein: CAWSVVWNEQYF
CDR3 DNA: TGTGCCTGGAGTGTTGTATGGAACGAGCAGTACTTC

clone size: -
D gene: TRBD1
J gene: TRBJ1-4
V gene: TRBV4-1
CDR3 protein: CASSPDGTGNEKLFF
CDR3 DNA: TGCGCCAGCAGCCCAGACGGGACAGGGAATGAAAAACTGTTTTTT

clone size: -
D gene: TRBD1
J gene: TRBJ1-1
V gene: TRBV10-3
CDR3 protein: CAISELDRGVTEAFF
CDR3 DNA: TGTGCCATCAGTGAGTTGGACAGGGGGGTCACTGAAGCTTTCTTT

clone size: few
D gene: -
J gene: TRBJ1-5
V gene: TRBV24-1
CDR3 protein: CATQGGGNQPQHF
CDR3 DNA: TGTGCCACACAGGGAGGCGGCAATCAGCCCCAGCATTTT

clone size: once
D gene: -
J gene: TRBJ1-1
V gene: TRBV4-3
CDR3 protein: CASSQKANTEAFF
CDR3 DNA: TGCGCCAGCAGCCAAAAGGCGAACACTGAAGCTTTCTTT

clone size: -
D gene: -
J gene: TRBJ2-7
V gene: TRBV7-2
CDR3 protein: CASSLLWAAYEQYF
CDR3 DNA: TGTGCCAGCAGCTTACTTTGGGCGGCCTACGAGCAGTACTTC

clone size: -
D gene: TRBD1
J gene: TRBJ2-3
V gene: TRBV15
CDR3 protein: CATSTKRTGYTDTQYF
CDR3 DNA: TGTGCCACCAGCACAAAAAGGACAGGGTACACAGATACGCAGTATTTT

clone size: -
D gene: TRBD1
J gene: TRBJ1-5
V gene: TRBV7-2
CDR3 protein: CASSRDRVLNQPQHF
CDR3 DNA: TGTGCCAGCAGTAGGGACAGGGTATTGAATCAGCCCCAGCATTTT

clone size: -
D gene: -
J gene: TRBJ1-3
V gene: TRBV27
CDR3 protein: CASSSRTSYAGNTIYF
CDR3 DNA: TGTGCCAGCAGTTCCCGGACCTCCTATGCTGGAAACACCATATATTTT

clone size: -
D gene: -
J gene: TRBJ1-5
V gene: TRBV28
CDR3 protein: CASRFPRGNQPQHF
CDR3 DNA: TGTGCCAGCAGGTTTCCGAGGGGCAATCAGCCCCAGCATTTT

clone size: -
D gene: -
J gene: TRBJ1-1
V gene: TRBV2
CDR3 protein: CASSVDKNTEAFF
CDR3 DNA: TGTGCCAGCAGCGTGGACAAGAACACTGAAGCTTTCTTT

clone size: -
D gene: -
J gene: TRBJ1-5
V gene: TRBV10-1
CDR3 protein: CASSAFGQPQHF
CDR3 DNA: TGCGCCAGCAGTGCATTCGGTCAGCCCCAGCATTTT

clone size: -
D gene: -
J gene: TRBJ1-5
V gene: TRBV6-5
CDR3 protein: CASSLSPSSQHF
CDR3 DNA: TGTGCCAGCAGTTTGTCCCCCTCGTCCCAGCATTTT

clone size: -
D gene: -
J gene: TRBJ2-7
V gene: TRBV5-5
CDR3 protein: CASSDMSAGHEQYF
CDR3 DNA: TGTGCCAGCAGCGATATGTCAGCGGGTCACGAGCAGTACTTC

clone size: few
D gene: -
J gene: TRBJ1-5
V gene: TRBV7-2
CDR3 protein: CASSFTGNQPQHF
CDR3 DNA: TGTGCCAGCAGCTTTACGGGGAATCAGCCCCAGCATTTT

clone size: -
D gene: -
J gene: TRBJ1-5
V gene: TRBV19
CDR3 protein: CASSLVTFGGNQPQHF
CDR3 DNA: TGTGCCAGTAGTCTCGTTACATTTGGCGGGAATCAGCCCCAGCATTTT

clone size: -
D gene: TRBD2
J gene: TRBJ2-3
V gene: TRBV10-3
CDR3 protein: CAISEGTSGDTQYF
CDR3 DNA: TGTGCCATCAGCGAGGGGACTAGCGGGGATACGCAGTATTTT

clone size: -
D gene: -
J gene: TRBJ1-2
V gene: TRBV24-1
CDR3 protein: CATSDLDRNYGYTF
CDR3 DNA: TGTGCCACCAGTGATTTAGACAGGAACTATGGCTACACCTTC

clone size: once
D gene: TRBD2
J gene: TRBJ2-1
V gene: TRBV25-1
CDR3 protein: CASSEYGSGRVPRSEQFF
CDR3 DNA: TGTGCCAGCAGTGAATACGGTAGCGGGAGGGTCCCCCGCAGTGAGCAGTTCTTC

clone size: -
D gene: -
J gene: TRBJ2-3
V gene: TRBV7-9
CDR3 protein: CATRATGPDTQYF
CDR3 DNA: TGTGCAACCAGGGCCACGGGCCCAGATACGCAGTATTTT

clone size: -
D gene: TRBD1
J gene: TRBJ1-1
V gene: TRBV12-5
CDR3 protein: CASNRGLMNTEAFF
CDR3 DNA: TGTGCTTCAAACAGGGGCTTGATGAACACTGAAGCTTTCTTT

clone size: once
D gene: TRBD1
J gene: TRBJ1-3
V gene: TRBV2
CDR3 protein: CASNSGQGSGNTIYF
CDR3 DNA: TGTGCCAGCAATTCGGGACAGGGCAGTGGAAACACCATATATTTT

clone size: -
D gene: -
J gene: TRBJ2-5
V gene: TRBV7-3
CDR3 protein: CASSLKGAAETQYF
CDR3 DNA: TGTGCCAGCAGCTTAAAAGGGGCGGCGGAGACCCAGTACTTC

clone size: -
D gene: TRBD2
J gene: TRBJ2-5
V gene: TRBV5-1
CDR3 protein: CASSLGGLEFMETQYF
CDR3 DNA: TGCGCCAGCAGCTTGGGTGGACTAGAGTTTATGGAGACCCAGTACTTC

clone size: -
D gene: -
J gene: TRBJ1-3
V gene: TRBV27
CDR3 protein: CASSLSNHPGNTIYF
CDR3 DNA: TGTGCCAGCAGTTTATCGAATCATCCTGGAAACACCATATATTTT